Presented here are 21 T cell receptor beta chains from one specimen sequenced in a study of shared clonotypes between healthy human individuals. Assay used: immunoSEQ multiplex PCR; TCRdb lists only in-frame clones, some missing. The data hold about 110,000 clones, with 55% to 70% observed a single time. Sample: memory CD8+ T cells sorted from blood. Subset reported: CD45RO+ cells pooled with CCR7-negative TemRA cells. The receptors come from a woman aged 30 to 39 in good health.

The rearrangement links TRBV18 to TRBJ1-1, with D possibly TRBD1 on 5 matching bases. V shed 3 bases and J shed 0 bases, with 14 bases lying between them. The germline CDR1 and CDR2 sequences are KGHSH and LQKENI. The CDR3 loop spans 16 amino acids. For the CDR3, the DNA is TGTGCCAGCTCACCGGCGGCCGGGACGTTGAACACTGAAGCTTTCTTT. It codes for CASSPAAGTLNTEAFF.

In this sample, this clone turned up once. The genes are TRBV7-9 and TRBJ2-2; D is unclear. Germline CDR1 SEHNR, CDR2 FQNEAQ (reference sequence). The V and J ends lost 5 bases and 8 bases respectively, with 12 bases between them. The CDR3 is 13 amino acids. CDR3 sequence reads: CASSLTEVGELFF. CDR3 nucleotides: TGTGCCAGCAGCCTAACCGAGGTGGGGGAGCTGTTTTTT.

V gene TRBV5-1 combines with J gene TRBJ2-7; D perhaps matches TRBD1 (6 bases). V lost 4 bases and J 7 bases, leaving 21 bases between the germline ends. From germline, CDR1 is SGHRS and CDR2 YFSETQ. The CDR3 consists of 15 residues. DNA for the CDR3: TGCGCCAGCAGCGCCTCCGGGACAACGACCCCTGAGCAGTACTTC. This gives the protein CASSASGTTTPEQYF.

The CDR3 is CASSEDPGLATGELFF. In nucleotides, the CDR3 is TGTGCCAGCAGTGAAGACCCGGGACTAGCGACCGGGGAGCTGTTTTTT. The V call is TRBV6-4, the J call TRBJ2-2; TRBD2 aligns across 10 bases. V dropped 3 bases and J dropped 5; count of bases not matched to a gene: 6. CDR1 is MRHNA, CDR2 SNTAGT, per germline. The CDR3 covers 16 residues.

The chain recombines TRBV15 with TRBJ1-5, with 8 bases matching TRBD1. Trimming removed 5 bases from V and 6 bases from J; junction bases left unmatched: 9. Germline CDR1 LNHNV, CDR2 YYDKDF (reference sequence). This CDR3 has 15 residues. The CDR3 DNA reads as TGTGCCACCAGCGAGGAGTCAGGGGGCGTTCAGCCCCAGCATTTT. It translates to CATSEESGGVQPQHF.

V usage is TRBV28 and J usage is TRBJ2-7; D perhaps matches TRBD2 (5 bases). The CDR3 is 13 amino acids. The V end was cut by 5 bases, the J end by 3 bases, with 11 bases between. Germline assignment: CDR1 MDHEN and CDR2 SYDVKM. The CDR3 spells CASSPDGLYEQYF. CDR3 sequence (DNA): TGTGCCAGCAGTCCGGACGGACTCTACGAGCAGTACTTC.

J is TRBJ1-2 and V is TRBV28; the D gene is possibly TRBD1 (5 bases). The CDR3 runs to 15 residues. Germline CDR1 and CDR2: MDHEN and SYDVKM. V lost 6 bases and J lost 3, with 17 bases in between. CDR3 DNA sequence: TGTGCCAGCAGGCCTTGGGGGTTCGAGGACTATGGCTACACCTTC. Protein sequence: CASRPWGFEDYGYTF.

This chain links TRBV5-1 with TRBJ1-3; D perhaps matches TRBD1 (5 bases). CDR1 is SGHRS and CDR2 is YFSETQ in the germline V gene. The CDR3 runs 16 residues. Trimming removed 0 bases at V and 2 bases at J, with 12 bases between. In DNA, the CDR3 is TGCGCCAGCAGCTTGGGAGGCCCCAGGGCTGGAAACACCATATATTTT. Protein product: CASSLGGPRAGNTIYF.

The V and J genes are TRBV6-5 and TRBJ1-2; no clear D. CDR3 length: 13 residues. The germline gives CDR1 MNHEY, CDR2 SVGAGI. V gave up 6 bases and J gave up 7 bases, with 15 bases separating them. In DNA form, the CDR3 reads TGTGCCAGCAGCCAACCCGGGTCCGGTGGCTACACCTTC. This sequence encodes CASSQPGSGGYTF.

The chain uses TRBV19 and TRBJ2-7; possibly TRBD1 or TRBD2 for D (5 bases each). The V and J ends lost 3 bases and 0 bases respectively, with 15 bases between them. The germline V gene encodes CDR1 LNHDA and CDR2 SQIVND (reference sequence). CDR3 length: 16 amino acids. The CDR3 coding sequence is TGTGCCAGTAGTATGACCGGGACGGGGCCCTCCTACGAGCAGTACTTC. Its translation is CASSMTGTGPSYEQYF.

This clone has only a few counts. The chain combines TRBV7-9 with TRBJ2-4; 10 bases line up with TRBD1. The CDR3 has 19 amino acids. V shed 4 bases, J shed 1 base, and the junction held 13 bases outside the gene matches. In germline, CDR1 is SEHNR, CDR2 FQNEAQ (reference sequence). CDR3 residues: CASSSLGQGLLLAKNIQYF. The DNA for the CDR3 is TGTGCCAGCAGCTCTTTGGGACAGGGGCTTTTACTGGCCAAAAACATTCAGTACTTC.

J is TRBJ2-1 and V is TRBV4-2; perhaps TRBD1 as D (6 bases). CDR1 and CDR2 from the germline V gene are LGHNA and YNFKEQ. Trimming cost V 4 bases and J 3 bases, with 13 bases left between them. This CDR3 is built from 15 residues. The CDR3 region has the DNA TGTGCCAGCAGCCCCCGGACAGAGAACTACAATGAGCAGTTCTTC. It translates to CASSPRTENYNEQFF.

Of note for this clone: Other DNA sequences in the same sample also yield this CDR3. V usage is TRBV18 and J usage is TRBJ2-7; 7 bases fit TRBD1. V was clipped by 6 bases and J by 1 base; unmatched bases: 3. The CDR3 has 13 amino acids. Germline-derived CDR1 and CDR2 are KGHSH and LQKENI. The CDR3 bases are TGTGCCAGCTCCCCGGGACAGTCCTACGAGCAGTACTTC. Its protein product is CASSPGQSYEQYF.

V is TRBV5-5 and J is TRBJ1-1; 7 bases fit TRBD1. There are 15 residues in the CDR3. The germline V gene has CDR1 SGHKS and CDR2 YYEKEE (reference sequence). Trimming cost V 4 bases and J 0 bases; bases outside gene matches: 6. CDR3 region: CASSGRGAVNTEAFF. The CDR3, as DNA: TGTGCCAGCAGCGGCAGGGGGGCCGTGAACACTGAAGCTTTCTTT.

V gene TRBV27 combines with J gene TRBJ2-7; D remains ambiguous. CDR3 size: 14 residues. Between the trimmed V and J ends, which lost 6 bases and 0 bases, there was a span of 12 bases. Germline V gene lookup returns CDR1 MNHEY and CDR2 SMNVEV (reference sequence). CDR3 loop: CASSPGGRSYEQYF. The CDR3 coding sequence is TGTGCCAGCAGCCCCGGCGGTCGCTCCTACGAGCAGTACTTC.

This clone was recorded many times. CDR3 loop: CASSLGSASSYNEQFF. The CDR3, as DNA: TGTGCCAGCAGCTTGGGGAGCGCAAGCTCCTACAATGAGCAGTTCTTC. The gene calls are TRBV7-9 and TRBJ2-1; TRBD2 might be the D (5 bases). Germline CDR1 reads SEHNR; CDR2 reads FQNEAQ (reference sequence). Between the trimmed V and J ends, which lost 3 bases and 0 bases, there was a span of 12 bases. This CDR3 has 16 residues.

This clone has a single count. The chain is built from TRBV29-1 and TRBJ1-2, with TRBD1 identical over 7 bases. The V and J ends lost 4 bases and 2 bases, in that order; junction bases with no gene match: 7. The CDR3 has 14 residues. Germline V lookup: CDR1 SQVTM, CDR2 ANQGSEA. DNA of the CDR3: TGCAGCGTTGGGCTCCAGACAGGGAACTATGGCTACACCTTC. It encodes CSVGLQTGNYGYTF.

The gene calls are TRBV5-8 and TRBJ2-7, with D tentatively TRBD1 (5 bases). Trimming removed 2 bases from V and 3 bases from J, with 9 bases in between. This CDR3 has 13 residues. Germline CDR1 and CDR2: SGHTS and YDEGEE. In nucleotides, the CDR3 is TGTGCCAGCAGCTTTCAGGGAATCTACGAGCAGTACTTC. Encoded protein: CASSFQGIYEQYF.

The chain has TRBV6-1 and TRBJ2-7, with 10 bases aligning to TRBD2. V lost 4 bases and J lost 4; bases outside the gene matches: 4. The CDR3 sequence is 14 residues long. Per the germline V gene, CDR1 is MNHNS and CDR2 is SASEGT. As DNA, the CDR3 is TGTGCCAGCAGTGCTATAGCGGGAGGATACGAGCAGTACTTC. Its translation: CASSAIAGGYEQYF.

This clone was seen a few times. The chain couples TRBV5-4 to TRBJ1-3; D call uncertain. Trimming took 4 bases from V and 1 from J, leaving 18 bases between them. Germline CDR1 is SGHNT and CDR2 is YYREEE (reference sequence). The CDR3 has 17 residues. The chain's CDR3 is CASSLEELGGSGNTIYF. The CDR3 DNA reads as TGTGCCAGCAGCCTTGAGGAATTAGGAGGATCTGGAAACACCATATATTTT.

The rearrangement joins TRBV5-1 to TRBJ1-4; 9 nucleotides agree with TRBD1. Germline V gene data show CDR1 as SGHRS and CDR2 as YFSETQ. V shed 0 bases, J shed 5 bases, and the junction held 5 bases outside the gene matches. The CDR3 runs 16 residues. CDR3 sequence (DNA): TGCGCCAGCAGCTTGGTTTCGGGGACAGGGAATGAAAAACTGTTTTTT. Its translation is CASSLVSGTGNEKLFF.